This paragraph reports one TCR beta chain. Specified treatment: about 20 received Ad26.COV2.S at low or high dose, single or two shots; about 5 received placebo; per-sample allocation not given. Collection of the samples took place on day 63 after the first injection of vaccine or placebo. The data were taken from a study of Ad26.COV2.S vaccination and SARS-CoV-2 variants. This CDR3 comprises 17 residues. V lost 5 bases, J lost 9 bases, and 26 bases lay in between. Germline lookup yields CDR1 MNHNY and CDR2 SVGAGI (reference sequence). Assay: immunoSEQ multiplex PCR; the TCRdb copy retains only in-frame clones and omits some. This sample yields over 400,000 clones, of which 89% are seen a single time; approximately 2.5% belongs to the top ten.

This TCR was recovered from a person between 18 and 65 years old who received the Ad26.COV2.S COVID-19 vaccine or a placebo. The source material was peripheral blood, sampled in a trial of Ad26.COV2.S vaccine versus placebo. The genes are TRBV6-6 and TRBJ1-3, with D perhaps TRBD1 (6 bases). In nucleotides, the CDR3 is TGTGCCAGCAGTCTTACGTGGGCCGATCGGCGGGGGGCCACCATATATTTT. Its translation is CASSLTWADRRGATIYF.